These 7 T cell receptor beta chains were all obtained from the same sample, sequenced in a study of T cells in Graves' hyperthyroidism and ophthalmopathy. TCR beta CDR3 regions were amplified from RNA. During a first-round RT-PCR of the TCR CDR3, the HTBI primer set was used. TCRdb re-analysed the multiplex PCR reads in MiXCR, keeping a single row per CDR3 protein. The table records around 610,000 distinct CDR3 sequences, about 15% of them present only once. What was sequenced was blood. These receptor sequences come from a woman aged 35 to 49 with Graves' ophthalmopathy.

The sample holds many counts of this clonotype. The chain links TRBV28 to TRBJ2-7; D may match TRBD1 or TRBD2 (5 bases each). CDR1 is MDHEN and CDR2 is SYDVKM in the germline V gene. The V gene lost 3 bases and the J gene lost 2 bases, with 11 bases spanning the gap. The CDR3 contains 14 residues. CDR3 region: CASSFGGAPYEQYF. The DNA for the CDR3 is TGTGCCAGCAGTTTTGGGGGTGCCCCCTACGAGCAGTACTTC.

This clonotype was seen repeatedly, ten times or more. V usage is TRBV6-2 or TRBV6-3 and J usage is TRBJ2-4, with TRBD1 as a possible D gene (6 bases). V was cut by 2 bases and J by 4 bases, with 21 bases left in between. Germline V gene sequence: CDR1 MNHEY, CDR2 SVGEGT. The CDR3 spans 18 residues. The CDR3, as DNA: TGTGCCAGCAGTTACGGCCACGTGGACAGCCGAGCGAAAAACATTCAGTACTTC. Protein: CASSYGHVDSRAKNIQYF.

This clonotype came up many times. CDR3 DNA: TGTGCCAGCAGTTCGCTTGGGACAGGGGTGGCCGGGGAGCTGTTTTTT. Amino acid sequence: CASSSLGTGVAGELFF. This chain joins TRBV6-5 and TRBJ2-2; 10 bases fit TRBD1. V was pared by 4 bases and J by 6 bases, with 8 bases of the junction left unmatched. The CDR3 extends over 16 amino acids. Germline V gene sequence: CDR1 MNHEY, CDR2 SVGAGI.

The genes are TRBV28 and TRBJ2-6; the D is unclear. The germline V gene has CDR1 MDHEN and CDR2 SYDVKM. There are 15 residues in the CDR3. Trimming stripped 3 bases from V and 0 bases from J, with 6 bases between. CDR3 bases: TGTGCCAGCAGTTTTCTGATCTCTGGGGCCAACGTCCTGACTTTC. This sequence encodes CASSFLISGANVLTF.

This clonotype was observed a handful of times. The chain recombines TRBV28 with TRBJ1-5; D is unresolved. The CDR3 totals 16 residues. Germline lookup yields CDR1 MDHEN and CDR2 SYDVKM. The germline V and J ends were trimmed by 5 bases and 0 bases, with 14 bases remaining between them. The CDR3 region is CASSPLWSPSNQPQHF. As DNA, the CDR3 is TGTGCCAGCAGTCCCCTTTGGAGCCCTAGCAATCAGCCCCAGCATTTT.

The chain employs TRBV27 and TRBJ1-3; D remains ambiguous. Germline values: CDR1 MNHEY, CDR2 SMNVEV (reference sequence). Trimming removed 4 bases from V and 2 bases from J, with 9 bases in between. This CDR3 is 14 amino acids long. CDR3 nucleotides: TGTGCCAGCAGTTCGCAGAAAACTGGAAACACCATATATTTT. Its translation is CASSSQKTGNTIYF.

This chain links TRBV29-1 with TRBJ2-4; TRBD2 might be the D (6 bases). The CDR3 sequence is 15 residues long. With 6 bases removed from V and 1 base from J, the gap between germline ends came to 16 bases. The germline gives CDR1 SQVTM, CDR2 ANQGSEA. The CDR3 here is CSVFTSLPAKNIQYF. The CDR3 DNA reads TGCAGCGTCTTTACTAGCCTCCCTGCCAAAAACATTCAGTACTTC.